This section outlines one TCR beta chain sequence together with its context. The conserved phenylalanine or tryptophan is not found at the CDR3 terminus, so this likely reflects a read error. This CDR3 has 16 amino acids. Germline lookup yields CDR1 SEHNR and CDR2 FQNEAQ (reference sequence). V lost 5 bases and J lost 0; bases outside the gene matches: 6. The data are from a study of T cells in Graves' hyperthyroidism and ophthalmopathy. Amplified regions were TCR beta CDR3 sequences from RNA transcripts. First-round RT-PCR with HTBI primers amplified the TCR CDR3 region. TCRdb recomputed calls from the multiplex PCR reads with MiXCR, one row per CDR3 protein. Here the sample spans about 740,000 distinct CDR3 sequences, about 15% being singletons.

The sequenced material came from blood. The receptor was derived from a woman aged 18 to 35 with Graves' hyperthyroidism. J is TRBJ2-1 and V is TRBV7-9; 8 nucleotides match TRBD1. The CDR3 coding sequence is TGTGCCAGCAGCCTTACAGGGGGAAACTCCTACAATGAGCAGTTCTTA. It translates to CASSLTGGNSYNEQFL.